This T cell receptor beta chain came from a study of cytomegalovirus exposure and HLA in healthy donors. Overall study results and limits: According to a later analysis, TCR clusters from the first cohort tended to co-occur in the 120 or so validation repertoires. High specificity and sensitivity for cytomegalovirus status were reported for the classifier. Through in vitro validation, three CMV-associated chains were shown to be specific for CMV antigens.

As for this clone: Antigen specificity is unknown.

With 6 bases clipped from V and 7 bases from J, the junction kept 13 bases outside the gene matches. CDR3 length equals 15 residues. Germline V gene data show CDR1 as MDHEN and CDR2 as SYDVKM. Clones were sequenced by immunoSEQ multiplex PCR, and TCRdb holds only the in-frame ones, with some missing. This table holds some 140,000 clones, around 85% found once. The donors were part of the roughly 130-subject validation cohort, which stood apart from the roughly 680-subject first cohort. The chain has TRBV28 and TRBJ1-2, with 8 bases matching TRBD1. The sequencing input was PBMCs. This clonotype originated in a man in his late teens or twenties in good health and CMV-seronegative. CDR3: CASRSQGAPSAGYTF. CDR3 sequence (DNA): TGTGCCAGCAGATCGCAGGGGGCGCCGAGCGCTGGCTACACCTTC.